Given below is one TCR beta chain in context. Germline trimming cut 6 bases from V and 0 bases from J; bases unmatched to any gene: 4. The CDR3 loop spans 15 amino acids. From germline, CDR1 is SNHLY and CDR2 FYNNEI. These data are taken from a study of T cell changes during pregnancy in multiple sclerosis. Data came from immunoSEQ multiplex PCR; TCRdb stores just in-frame clones and leaves some out. Here the sample spans approximately 41,000 clones, roughly 90% being singletons. The input for sequencing was CD4+ T cells from peripheral blood mononuclear cells, taken in the first trimester of pregnancy. This sequence joins TRBV2 and TRBJ2-7, with 11 nucleotides matching TRBD2. This TCR was recovered from a female donor with multiple sclerosis, enrolled in a pregnancy study. As DNA, the CDR3 is TGTGCCAGCAGCTCCGGGACTAGCGGCTCCTACGAGCAGTACTTC. Its translation: CASSSGTSGSYEQYF.